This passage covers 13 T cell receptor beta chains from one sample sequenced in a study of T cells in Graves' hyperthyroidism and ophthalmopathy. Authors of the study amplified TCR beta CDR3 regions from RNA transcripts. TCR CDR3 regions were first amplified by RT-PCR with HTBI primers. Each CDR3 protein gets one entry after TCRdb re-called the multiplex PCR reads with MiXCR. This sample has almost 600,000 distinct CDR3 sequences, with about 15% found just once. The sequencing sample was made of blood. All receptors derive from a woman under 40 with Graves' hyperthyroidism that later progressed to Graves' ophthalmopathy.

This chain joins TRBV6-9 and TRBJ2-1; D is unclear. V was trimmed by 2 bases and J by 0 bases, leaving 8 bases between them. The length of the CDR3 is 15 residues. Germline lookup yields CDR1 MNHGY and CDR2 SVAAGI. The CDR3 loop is CASSYHPSSYNEQFF. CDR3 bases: TGTGCCAGCAGTTATCACCCTAGCTCCTACAATGAGCAGTTCTTC.

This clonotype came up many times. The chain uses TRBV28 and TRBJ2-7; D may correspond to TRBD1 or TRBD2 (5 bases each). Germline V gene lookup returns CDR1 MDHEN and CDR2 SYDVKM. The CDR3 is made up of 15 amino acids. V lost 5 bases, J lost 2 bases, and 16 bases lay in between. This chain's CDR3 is CASSLLRDGAYEQYF. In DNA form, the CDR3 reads TGTGCCAGCAGTCTCCTAAGGGACGGAGCCTACGAGCAGTACTTC.

The CDR3 region has the DNA TGTGCATGGGGACAGGGACTTCATCAGCCCCAGCATTTT. It encodes CAWGQGLHQPQHF. The rearrangement uses TRBV28 and TRBJ1-5; 9 bases agree with TRBD1. This CDR3 has 13 residues. CDR1 is MDHEN and CDR2 is SYDVKM in the germline V gene.

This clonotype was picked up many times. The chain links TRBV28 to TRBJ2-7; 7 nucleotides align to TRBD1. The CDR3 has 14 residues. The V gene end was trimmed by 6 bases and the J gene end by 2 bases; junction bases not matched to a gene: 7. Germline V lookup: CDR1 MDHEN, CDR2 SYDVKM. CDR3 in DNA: TGTGCCAGCAGAAAGATCGGGACAGCCTACGAGCAGTACTTC. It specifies CASRKIGTAYEQYF.

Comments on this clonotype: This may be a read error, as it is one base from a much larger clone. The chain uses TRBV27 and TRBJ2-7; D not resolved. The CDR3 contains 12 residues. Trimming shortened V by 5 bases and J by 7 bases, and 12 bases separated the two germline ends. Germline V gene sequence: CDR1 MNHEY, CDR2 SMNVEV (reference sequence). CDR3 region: CASSPLMWEQYF. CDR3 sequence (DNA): TGTGCCAGCAGTCCATTAATGTGGGAGCAGTACTTC.

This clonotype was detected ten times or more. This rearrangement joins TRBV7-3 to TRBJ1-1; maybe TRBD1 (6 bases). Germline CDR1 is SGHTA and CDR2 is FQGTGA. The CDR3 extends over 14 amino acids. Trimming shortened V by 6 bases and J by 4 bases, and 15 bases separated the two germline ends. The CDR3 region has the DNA TGTGCCAGCAGTTATCTCGGGGGCGGCACTGAAGCTTTCTTT. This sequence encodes CASSYLGGGTEAFF.

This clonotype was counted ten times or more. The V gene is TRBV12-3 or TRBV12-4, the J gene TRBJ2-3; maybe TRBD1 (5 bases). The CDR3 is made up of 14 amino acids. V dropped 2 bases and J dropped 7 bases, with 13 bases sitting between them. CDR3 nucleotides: TGTGCCAGCAGTTTAAGGCAGGGTTCAAATACGCAGTATTTT. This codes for CASSLRQGSNTQYF.

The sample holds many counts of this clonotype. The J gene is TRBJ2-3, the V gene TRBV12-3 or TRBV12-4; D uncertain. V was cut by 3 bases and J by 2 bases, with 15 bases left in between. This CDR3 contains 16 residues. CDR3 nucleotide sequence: TGTGCCAGCAGTTTTACGGTATCACTGCCCACAGATACGCAGTATTTT. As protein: CASSFTVSLPTDTQYF.

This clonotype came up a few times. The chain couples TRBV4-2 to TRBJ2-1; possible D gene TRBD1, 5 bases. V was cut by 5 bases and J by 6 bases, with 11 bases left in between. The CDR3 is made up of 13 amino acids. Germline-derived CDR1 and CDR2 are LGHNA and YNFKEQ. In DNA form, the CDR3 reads TGTGCCAGCAGCGAAGGTGGGGCCAATGAGCAGTTCTTC. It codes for CASSEGGANEQFF.

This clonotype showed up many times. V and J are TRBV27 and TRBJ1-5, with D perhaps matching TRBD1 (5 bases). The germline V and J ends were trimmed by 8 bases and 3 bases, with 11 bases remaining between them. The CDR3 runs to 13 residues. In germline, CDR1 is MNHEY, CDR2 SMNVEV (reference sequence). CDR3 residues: CASAGTVNQPQHF. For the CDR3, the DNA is TGTGCCAGCGCTGGGACCGTCAATCAGCCCCAGCATTTT.

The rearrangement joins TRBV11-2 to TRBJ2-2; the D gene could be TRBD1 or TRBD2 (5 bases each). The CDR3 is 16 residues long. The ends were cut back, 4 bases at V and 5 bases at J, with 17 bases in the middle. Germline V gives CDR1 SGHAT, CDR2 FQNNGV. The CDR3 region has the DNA TGTGCCAGCAGCTCGGGTCGTGGGGCGGGTACCGGGGAGCTGTTTTTT. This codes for CASSSGRGAGTGELFF.

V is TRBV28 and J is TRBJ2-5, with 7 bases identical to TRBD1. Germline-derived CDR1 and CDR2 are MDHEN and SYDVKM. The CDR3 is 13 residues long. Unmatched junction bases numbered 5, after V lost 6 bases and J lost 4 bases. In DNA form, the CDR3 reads TGTGCCAGCAGCGGCAGGGGGATAGAGACCCAGTACTTC. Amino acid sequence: CASSGRGIETQYF.

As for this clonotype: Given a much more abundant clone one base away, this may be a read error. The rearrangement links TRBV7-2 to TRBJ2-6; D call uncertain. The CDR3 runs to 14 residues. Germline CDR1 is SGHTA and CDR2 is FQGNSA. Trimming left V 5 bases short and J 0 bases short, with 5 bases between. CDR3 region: CASSGSSGANVLTF. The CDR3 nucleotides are TGTGCCAGCAGCGGTAGCTCTGGGGCCAACGTCCTGACTTTC.